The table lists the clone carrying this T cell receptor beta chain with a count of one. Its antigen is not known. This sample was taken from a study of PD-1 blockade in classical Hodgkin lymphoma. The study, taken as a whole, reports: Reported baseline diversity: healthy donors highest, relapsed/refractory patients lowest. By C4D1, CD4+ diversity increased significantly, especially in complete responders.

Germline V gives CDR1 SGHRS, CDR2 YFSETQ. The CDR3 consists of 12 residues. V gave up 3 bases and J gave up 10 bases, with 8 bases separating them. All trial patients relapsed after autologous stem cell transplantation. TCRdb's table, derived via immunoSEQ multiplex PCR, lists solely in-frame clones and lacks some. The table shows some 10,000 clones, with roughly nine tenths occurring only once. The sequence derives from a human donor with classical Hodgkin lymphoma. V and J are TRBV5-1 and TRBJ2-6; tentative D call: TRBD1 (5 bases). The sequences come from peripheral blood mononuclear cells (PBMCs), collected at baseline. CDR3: CASSSKGNVLTF. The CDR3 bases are TGCGCCAGCAGCTCTAAGGGGAACGTCCTGACTTTC.